This T cell receptor (beta chain) was observed in a study of T cell repertoires in cytomegalovirus infection. Study as a whole: An indication of both CMV infection and matching HLA type came from public TCR beta signatures. General observations from the study: Cumulative frequency of public TCR beta families picked out carriers of CMV plus the relevant HLA. CMV-specific HLA-C-restricted TCR beta clonotypes dominated the ex vivo response.

The ends were cut back, 6 bases at V and 4 bases at J, with 13 bases in the middle. The V gene's germline CDR1 is MNHNS and CDR2 SASEGT. The CDR3 runs to 14 residues. TCRdb re-called the reads through MiXCR, storing one row per CDR3 protein. This table has about 190,000 distinct CDR3 sequences, 28% appearing once. A word on this clonotype: Antigen unknown.

The source of this sequence is a human donor in good health (CMV status not recorded). Some clones in this sample may be carry-over from other donors' samples. The sample consisted of PBMCs. The chain has TRBV6-1 and TRBJ1-5; unclear D gene. In DNA form, the CDR3 reads TGTGCCAGCAGCTCTCCCGGGAGTAATCAGCCCCAGCATTTT. Its translation is CASSSPGSNQPQHF.